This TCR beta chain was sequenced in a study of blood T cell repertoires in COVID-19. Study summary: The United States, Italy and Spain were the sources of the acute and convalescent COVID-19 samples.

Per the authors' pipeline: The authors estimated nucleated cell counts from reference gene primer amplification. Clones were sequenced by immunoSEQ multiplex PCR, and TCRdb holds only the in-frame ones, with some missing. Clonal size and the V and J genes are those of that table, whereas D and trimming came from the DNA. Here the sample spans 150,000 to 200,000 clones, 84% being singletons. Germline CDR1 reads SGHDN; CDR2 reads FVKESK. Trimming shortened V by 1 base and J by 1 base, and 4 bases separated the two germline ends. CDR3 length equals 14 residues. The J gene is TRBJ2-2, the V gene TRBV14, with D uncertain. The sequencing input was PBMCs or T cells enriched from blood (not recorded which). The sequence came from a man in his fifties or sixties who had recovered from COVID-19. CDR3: CASSQVLNTGELFF. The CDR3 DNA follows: TGTGCCAGCAGCCAAGTCTTGAACACCGGGGAGCTGTTTTTT.